A selection of T cell receptor beta chains follows, all from one sample in a study of cytomegalovirus exposure and HLA in healthy donors. The repertoire was sequenced with immunoSEQ multiplex PCR; TCRdb's copy has only in-frame clones and lacks some. The repertoire table contains approximately 75,000 clones. The sample consisted of PBMCs. The source of these receptors is a boy between 10 and 17 years old in good health and CMV-seronegative. Each CDR3 is given with its conserved first and last residue. A D gene is named only where the DNA matches it firmly.

d_gene	v_gene	j_gene	CDR3aa	CDR3nt
.	TRBV4-1	TRBJ2-5	CASSQDSVGETQYF	TGCGCCAGCAGCCAAGATAGCGTCGGAGAGACCCAGTACTTC
TRBD2	TRBV19	TRBJ2-2	CASSIGGRGTGELFF	TGTGCCAGTAGTATCGGGGGGAGAGGGACCGGGGAGCTGTTTTTT
.	TRBV29-1	TRBJ1-1	CSAQGRPNTEAFF	TGCAGCGCACAGGGACGGCCGAACACTGAAGCTTTCTTT
.	TRBV5-1	TRBJ2-7	CASSLAFRVSDEQYF	TGCGCCAGCAGCTTGGCCTTCAGGGTGTCGGACGAGCAGTACTTC
.	TRBV25-1	TRBJ2-3	CASSLSGSTDTQYF	TGTGCCAGCAGCCTCTCAGGGAGCACAGATACGCAGTATTTT
TRBD2	TRBV5-1	TRBJ2-1	CASSLSGGAISYNEQFF	TGCGCCAGCAGCCTTTCCGGGGGGGCGATATCCTACAATGAGCAGTTCTTC
.	TRBV2	TRBJ2-7	CASGSDEQYF	TGTGCCAGCGGGAGTGACGAGCAGTACTTC
.	TRBV2	TRBJ2-7	CASRPVHLKRGEQYF	TGTGCCAGCAGGCCGGTCCATCTTAAACGGGGCGAGCAGTACTTC
.	TRBV6-5	TRBJ1-5	CASSYSRVGNQPQHF	TGTGCCAGCAGTTACTCGAGAGTAGGCAATCAGCCCCAGCATTTT
.	TRBV19	TRBJ1-4	CASSTSGGENEKLFF	TGTGCCAGTAGTACCTCGGGAGGGGAAAATGAAAAACTGTTTTTT
.	TRBV15	TRBJ1-5	CATSRDRVGQPQHF	TGTGCCACCAGCAGAGACAGGGTAGGTCAGCCCCAGCATTTT
TRBD1	TRBV4-1	TRBJ1-3	CASSQFGTGSGNTIYF	TGCGCCAGCAGCCAATTCGGGACAGGGTCTGGAAACACCATATATTTT
TRBD2	TRBV10-3	TRBJ2-1	CAISDGGSNEQFF	TGTGCCATCAGTGATGGCGGGAGCAATGAGCAGTTCTTC
TRBD2	TRBV30	TRBJ2-7	CAWGPKGGLREQYF	TGTGCCTGGGGTCCTAAGGGAGGGCTACGGGAGCAGTACTTC
TRBD2	TRBV5-8	TRBJ2-6	CASVRGAGANVLTF	TGTGCCAGCGTCCGGGGGGCTGGGGCCAACGTCCTGACTTTC
.	TRBV7-9	TRBJ1-4	CASSYGPGRRNEKLFF	TGTGCCAGCAGCTACGGACCCGGGAGACGTAATGAAAAACTGTTTTTT
TRBD1	TRBV4-2	TRBJ1-2	CASSQGTGAGGYTF	TGTGCCAGCAGCCAAGGAACAGGGGCCGGTGGCTACACCTTC
TRBD1	TRBV5-1	TRBJ1-4	CASSLNGQEDEKLFF	TGCGCCAGCAGCTTGAATGGACAGGAGGATGAAAAACTGTTTTTT
TRBD1	TRBV28	TRBJ1-2	CARREGAPNYGYTF	TGTGCCAGGCGAGAGGGGGCCCCAAACTATGGCTACACCTTC
TRBD2	TRBV5-1	TRBJ2-7	CASSLTSGGAVEQYF	TGCGCCAGCAGCTTGACTAGCGGGGGGGCGGTCGAGCAGTACTTC
TRBD1	TRBV5-4	TRBJ1-6	CASSSQTGNNSPLHF	TGTGCCAGCAGCTCCCAGACAGGGAATAATTCACCCCTCCACTTT
TRBD1	TRBV15	TRBJ1-2	CATSRKTAGTGAGYTF	TGTGCCACCAGCAGGAAAACCGCCGGGACAGGGGCCGGCTACACCTTC
TRBD2	TRBV4-1	TRBJ2-1	CASSLALALGYNEQFF	TGCGCCAGCAGCCTTGCACTAGCGCTCGGATACAATGAGCAGTTCTTC
.	TRBV5-6	TRBJ1-1	CASSLIPGYGTEAFF	TGTGCCAGCAGCTTGATCCCGGGGTACGGCACTGAAGCTTTCTTT
.	TRBV6-1	TRBJ1-2	CASSPSRVYGYTF	TGTGCCAGCAGTCCAAGCAGGGTCTATGGCTACACCTTC
TRBD1	TRBV2	TRBJ2-7	CASSGTGGASYEQYF	TGTGCCAGCAGTGGGACAGGGGGCGCGTCCTACGAGCAGTACTTC
TRBD1	TRBV2	TRBJ2-3	CASGTGRYTDTQYF	TGTGCCAGTGGGACAGGGCGTTATACAGATACGCAGTATTTT
TRBD2	TRBV9	TRBJ2-7	CASSVSRTSGTINEQYF	TGTGCCAGCAGCGTGAGTAGGACTAGCGGGACGATAAACGAGCAGTACTTC
.	TRBV19	TRBJ2-7	CASSTGTSSYEQYF	TGTGCCAGTAGTACCGGGACAAGCTCCTACGAGCAGTACTTC
TRBD1	TRBV5-4	TRBJ2-7	CASSLEGQGALYEQYF	TGTGCCAGCAGCTTGGAGGGACAGGGGGCACTATACGAGCAGTACTTC
.	TRBV30	TRBJ2-2	CAWSVLPTGELFF	TGTGCCTGGAGTGTACTCCCCACCGGGGAGCTGTTTTTT
.	TRBV6-5	TRBJ1-1	CASGDFMNTEAFF	TGTGCCAGCGGAGACTTTATGAACACTGAAGCTTTCTTT
.	TRBV6-6	TRBJ1-6	CASSYSGGVPLHF	TGTGCCAGCAGTTACTCGGGAGGAGTACCCCTCCACTTT
TRBD2	TRBV27	TRBJ2-7	CASSFRLAGAYEQYF	TGTGCCAGCAGTTTCCGACTAGCGGGAGCCTACGAGCAGTACTTC
.	TRBV9	TRBJ1-2	CASSVGGQNYGYTF	TGTGCCAGCAGCGTAGGTGGTCAGAACTATGGCTACACCTTC
.	TRBV6-1	TRBJ2-7	CASSETYGYEQYF	TGTGCCAGCAGTGAAACCTACGGCTACGAGCAGTACTTC
TRBD1	TRBV10-1	TRBJ1-1	CASSLGTGTAFF	TGCGCCAGCAGCCTAGGGACAGGGACGGCTTTCTTT
.	TRBV5-1	TRBJ2-3	CASSIQGTDTQYF	TGCGCCAGCAGCATACAGGGCACAGATACGCAGTATTTT
.	TRBV14	TRBJ2-5	CASSQLGQGETQYF	TGTGCCAGCAGCCAACTAGGGCAGGGTGAGACCCAGTACTTC
TRBD2	TRBV19	TRBJ2-5	CASSTGLLGETQYF	TGTGCCAGTAGTACGGGACTACTCGGGGAGACCCAGTACTTC
.	TRBV5-1	TRBJ1-2	CASSSTPGGEYGYTF	TGCGCCAGCAGCTCCACCCCGGGGGGAGAGTATGGCTACACCTTC
TRBD2	TRBV11-3	TRBJ2-2	CASSAGRGELFF	TGTGCCAGCTCTGCCGGGAGGGGGGAGCTGTTTTTT